This TCR beta chain was sequenced for a study of T cell clonotyping in hematopoietic cell transplantation (dated by TCRdb to the early 2020s). Context from the whole study: A total of 120 to 150 blood samples were gathered in the study from under 40 consecutive transplant recipients along with their related donors. Patients were recruited between late 2015 and 2017 and followed until late 2020 or death. Here is what the overall study found, with its caveats: The sample size was limited, and because cells were not sorted, the contributions of CD4 and CD8 repertoires could not be separated. Overlap with donor repertoires was found for only a small fraction of recipient repertoires, with over 95% found to appear de novo at the given depth. Inverse Simpson Index values from donors and from recipients before transplant predicted broader TCR repertoire diversity after transplant. A decrease in recipient TCR diversity was observed after transplant, and a progressive increase in pathologically expanded clonotypes was seen from day 30 to day 180.

Trimming takes 2 bases from V and 2 bases from J, and the germline ends sit 10 bases apart. For CDR1 and CDR2, the germline V gene (reference sequence) lists SGHNT and YYREEE. Including the terminal cysteine and phenylalanine, the CDR3 comprises 14 residues. Only the CDR3 part of the read is kept: 42 bases, read in frame from the first base. For TCR beta sequencing, blood samples came from the related transplant donors. Using Nuclei Lysis Solution, genomic DNA was extracted from unfractionated peripheral blood mononuclear cells that were either fresh or cryopreserved. For this clone: Its antigen is still unknown. Base qualities were left out, and no much larger clone turns up one base away.

TCR beta CDR3 regions were amplified from genomic DNA with the immunoSEQ assay, a bias-controlled multiplex PCR using V- and J-specific primers. In a second PCR step, a proprietary barcode and Illumina adapter sequences were attached to the CDR3 amplicons. An Illumina MiSeq instrument was used to sequence the CDR3 libraries. In the original analysis: Export and quality control were performed with immunoSEQ Analyzer 3.0, and downstream analyses were performed with R Bioconductor and Immunarch. Only productive rearrangements in the normalized downsampled data set were used to calculate repertoire metrics. Clonotypes larger than 5 templates in the normalized cohort were defined as pathologically expanded. The Inverse Simpson Index was used to measure repertoire diversity. To capture all clonotypes, the CMV-specificity analyses were run on the non-normalized data set. The clones in this table, taken by TCRdb from immuneACCESS, are in-frame only. Not every clone is retained; where verified, under half of the shortfall comes from an unresolved V gene, and the cause of the rest is unknown. The DNA was the basis for D and trimming; V, J and clone size are from that table. The sample table shows approximately 75,000 clones, and approximately 94% are seen once. The ten largest make up 1.5% to 2% of the sample.

Recombination linked TRBV5-4 to TRBJ1-2, with the D segment identity uncertain. The TCR comes from a man between 45 and 60 years old in good health. Some clones in this sample may be carry-over from other donors' samples. The material sequenced was peripheral blood mononuclear cells. The bases read TGTGCCAGCAGCTTAGCTGGGCCGAACTATGGCTACACCTTC. Translation gives CASSLAGPNYGYTF.